This T cell receptor (beta chain) was identified in a study of T cell responses to AZD1222 COVID-19 vaccine. Profiling relied on immunoSEQ multiplex PCR, and the TCRdb table lists in-frame clones only, not all of them. This table has under 150,000 clones, roughly 90% appearing once. Pooled in the analysis were second doses at about 4 or about 12 weeks. This CDR3 is built from 16 residues. The germline CDR1 and CDR2 sequences are MNHEY and SVGAGI. V was trimmed by 10 bases and J by 3 bases, leaving 23 bases between them. Sequencing used peripheral blood, obtained 28 days after the second AZD1222 dose. The chain employs TRBV6-5 and TRBJ2-3, with D maybe TRBD2 (5 bases). The receptor was isolated from an adult who received the AZD1222 COVID-19 vaccine. Here the CDR3 reads CATSYSLARSTDTQYF. As DNA, the CDR3 is TGTGCCACTAGTTACTCCCTAGCCCGGAGTACAGATACGCAGTATTTT.